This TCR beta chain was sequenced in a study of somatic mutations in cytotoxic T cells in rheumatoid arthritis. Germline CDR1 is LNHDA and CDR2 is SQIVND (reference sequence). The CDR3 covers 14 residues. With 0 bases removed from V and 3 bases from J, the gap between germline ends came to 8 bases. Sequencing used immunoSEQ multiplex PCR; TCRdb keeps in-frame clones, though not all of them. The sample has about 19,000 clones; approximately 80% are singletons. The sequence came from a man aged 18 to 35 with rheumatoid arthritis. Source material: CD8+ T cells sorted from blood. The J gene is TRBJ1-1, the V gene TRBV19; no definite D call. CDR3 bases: TGTGCCAGTAGTATAGAGGGAGTTCACACTGAAGCTTTCTTT. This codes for CASSIEGVHTEAFF.